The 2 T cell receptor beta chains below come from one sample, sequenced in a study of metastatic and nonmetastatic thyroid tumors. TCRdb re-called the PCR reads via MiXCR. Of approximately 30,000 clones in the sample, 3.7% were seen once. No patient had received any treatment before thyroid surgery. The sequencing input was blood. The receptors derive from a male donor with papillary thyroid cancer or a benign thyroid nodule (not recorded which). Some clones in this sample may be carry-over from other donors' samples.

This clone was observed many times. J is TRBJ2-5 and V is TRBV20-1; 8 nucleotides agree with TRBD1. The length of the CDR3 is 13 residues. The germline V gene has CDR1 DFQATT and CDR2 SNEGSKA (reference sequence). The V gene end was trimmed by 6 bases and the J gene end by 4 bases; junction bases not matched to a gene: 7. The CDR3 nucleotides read TGCAGTGCCTCAGGGGGCGCCGGAGAGACCCAGTACTTC. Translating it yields CSASGGAGETQYF.

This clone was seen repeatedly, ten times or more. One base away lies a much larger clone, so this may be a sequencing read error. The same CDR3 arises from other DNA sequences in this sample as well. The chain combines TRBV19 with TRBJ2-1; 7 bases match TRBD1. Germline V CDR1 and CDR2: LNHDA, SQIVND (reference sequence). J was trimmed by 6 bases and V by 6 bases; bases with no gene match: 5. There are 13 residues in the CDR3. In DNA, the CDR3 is TGTGCCAGTAGCATAAAGGGGGCCAATGAGCAGTTCTTC. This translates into CASSIKGANEQFF.